This T cell receptor beta chain originates from a study of T-cell memory formation after mild COVID-19. Study in general: TCR clusters were mostly confined to one donor each. General study results and limits: Detection of some responders pre-infection suggested pre-existing cross-reactive memory T cells participated. The main location of contracting CD4+ clones was CM and EM, and that of contracting CD8+ clones was EMRA. Whether day 37 second-wave clones are SARS-CoV-2-specific was not confirmed.

Ten or more counts support this clonotype. What it binds is not known. The junction departs from germline at one end; a sequencing error may be responsible. One entry per CDR3 protein, called by TCRdb with MiXCR from the 5' RACE reads. The data show fewer than 400,000 distinct CDR3 sequences, about 17% seen once. Germline V CDR1 and CDR2: MGHRA, YSYEKL. The CDR3 is 13 amino acids. The rearrangement uses TRBV4-1 and TRBJ2-5, with D perhaps being TRBD1 or TRBD2 (6 bases each). This receptor was taken from a man between 18 and 29 years old who had mild COVID-19 (a few samples of this study predate the infection). Cell type and time point are not known. The material sequenced was PBMCs or a T cell subset sorted from them (not recorded which). The CDR3 sequence: CASSQGGGETQYF. CDR3 in DNA: TGTGCCAGCAGCCAAGGAGGGGGAGAGACCCAGTACTTC.